This TCR beta chain emerged from a study of tumor-infiltrating lymphocytes in primary liver carcinoma. TCR beta cDNA was made from 500 ng total RNA with a constant-region primer. It was through three nested multiplex PCR rounds of slightly modified ARM-PCR that TCR beta libraries arose. Amplification in the first two PCR rounds was performed using TRBV1-TRBV30 forward primers and a C-beta reverse primer for 10 cycles each. TCRdb itself ran the multiplex PCR reads through MiXCR, one entry per CDR3 protein. Among about 48,000 distinct CDR3 sequences listed, 60% to 75% were seen once. Investigators took RNA and DNA out together from about 21-30 mg of unsorted bulk tissue. Through surgical resection, the patients' primary liver carcinoma was treated. The CDR3 has 17 residues. Looked up from germline, CDR1 is SGHRS and CDR2 is YFSETQ. Of note for this clonotype: Its antigen is not identified. The junction departs from germline at one end; a sequencing error may be responsible.

General study points: Blood had a significantly lower top-250-clone fraction than tumors did (p = 0.039).

This clonotype was sampled from a middle-aged man with primary liver carcinoma and hepatitis B virus infection. Material for sequencing was liver tumor tissue from sampling region 3. Subset here: tumor region T3, left-lateral pole. The chain combines TRBV5-1 with TRBJ1-1, with TRBD1 matching 10 bases. The CDR3 region has the DNA TGCGTCAGCTGCCAGAAGACAGGGGGCGGAGGTAACACTGAAGTTTTCTTT. The encoded protein is CVSCQKTGGGGNTEVFF.